This T cell receptor (beta chain) was documented in a study of blood T cells in healthy people across ages. Study in general: Through template switching, about one barcoded beta molecule was captured per two T cells, as measured in model experiments.

The second PCR ran about 6 to 12 cycles with a sample-barcoded 5' primer and J-beta primers. In TCRdb, the 5' RACE reads were re-called with MiXCR into one record per CDR3 protein. The repertoire holds around 2 million distinct CDR3 sequences, with more than 35% as singletons. V dropped 8 bases and J dropped 6; count of bases not matched to a gene: 11. Germline V CDR1 and CDR2: ENHRY, SYGVKD. The CDR3 extends over 14 amino acids. V usage is TRBV10-3 and J usage is TRBJ2-7, with TRBD2 matching over 9 bases. The sequencing input was blood. The receptor was isolated from a human donor in good health. CDR3 sequence reads: CAILGTSSVTEQYF. CDR3 in DNA: TGTGCCATCCTCGGGACTAGCTCTGTGACCGAGCAGTACTTC.